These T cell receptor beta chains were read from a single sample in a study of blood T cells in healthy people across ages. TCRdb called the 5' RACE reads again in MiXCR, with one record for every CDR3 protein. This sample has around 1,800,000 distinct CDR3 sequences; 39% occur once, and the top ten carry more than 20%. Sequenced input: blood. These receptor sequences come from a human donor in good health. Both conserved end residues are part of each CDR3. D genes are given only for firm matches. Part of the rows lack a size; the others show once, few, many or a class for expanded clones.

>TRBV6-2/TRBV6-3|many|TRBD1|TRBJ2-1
CASSPTGGNIDEQFF
TGTGCCAGCAGTCCAACAGGGGGCAATATCGATGAGCAGTTCTTC
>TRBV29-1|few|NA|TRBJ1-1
CSVLRDTNTEAFF
TGCAGCGTACTCCGGGACACAAACACTGAAGCTTTCTTT
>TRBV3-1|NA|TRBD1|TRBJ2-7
CASSFSRGHSYEQYF
TGTGCCAGCAGCTTTTCAAGGGGGCACTCCTACGAGCAGTACTTC
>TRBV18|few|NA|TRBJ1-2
CASSPPLRSLGTSIYGYTF
TGTGCCAGCTCACCTCCCTTGAGATCACTGGGCACGAGCATATATGGCTACACCTTC
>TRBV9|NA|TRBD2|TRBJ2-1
CASSKGIGGGDLNEQFF
TGTGCCAGCAGCAAGGGGATTGGCGGGGGTGATCTTAATGAGCAGTTCTTC
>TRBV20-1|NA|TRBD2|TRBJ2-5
CSARVGVRGIQETQYF
TGCAGTGCTAGAGTCGGGGTGCGGGGGATTCAAGAGACCCAGTACTTC
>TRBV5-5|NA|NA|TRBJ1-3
CASNGLGPGNTIYF
TGTGCCAGCAACGGGTTGGGACCTGGAAACACCATATATTTT
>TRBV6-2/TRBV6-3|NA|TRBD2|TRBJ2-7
CASSYSRASGGHEQYF
TGTGCCAGCAGTTACTCGAGAGCTAGCGGGGGCCACGAGCAGTACTTC
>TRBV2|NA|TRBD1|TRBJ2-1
CASSSSGQPSYNEQFF
TGTGCCAGCAGCTCCTCGGGACAGCCTTCCTACAATGAGCAGTTCTTC
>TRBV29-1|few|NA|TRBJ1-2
CSVVGPNYGYTF
TGCAGCGTTGTAGGGCCCAACTATGGCTACACCTTC
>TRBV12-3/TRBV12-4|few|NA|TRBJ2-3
CASSSRTGPRRGDTQYF
TGTGCCAGCAGCTCCCGTACCGGGCCGAGAAGGGGAGATACGCAGTATTTT
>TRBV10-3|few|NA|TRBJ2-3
CAISISGGRSTQYF
TGTGCCATCAGCATCAGTGGGGGACGGAGCACGCAGTATTTT
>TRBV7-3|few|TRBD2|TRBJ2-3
CASSLIAGAHTDTQYF
TGTGCCAGCAGCTTAATAGCGGGGGCCCACACAGATACGCAGTATTTT
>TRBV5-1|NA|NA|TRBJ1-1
CASRTVGDTKAFF
TGCGCCAGCAGGACGGTCGGGGATACAAAAGCTTTCTTT
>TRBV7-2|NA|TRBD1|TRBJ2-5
CASSLNLARTGKETQYF
TGTGCCAGCAGCCTTAACCTAGCCCGGACAGGGAAGGAGACCCAGTACTTC
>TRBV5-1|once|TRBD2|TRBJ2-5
CASSLNAGGAEETQYF
TGCGCCAGCAGCTTGAACGCGGGGGGCGCTGAAGAGACCCAGTACTTC
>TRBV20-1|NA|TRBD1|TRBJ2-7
CSARVRTRTGYEQYF
TGCAGTGCTAGGGTAAGGACGAGGACAGGCTACGAGCAGTACTTC
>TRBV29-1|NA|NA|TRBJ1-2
CSVWESGYTF
TGCAGCGTCTGGGAAAGTGGCTACACCTTC
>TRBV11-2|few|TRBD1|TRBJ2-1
CASSFGAGGFGEQFF
TGTGCCAGCAGCTTTGGGGCAGGGGGTTTTGGTGAGCAGTTCTTC
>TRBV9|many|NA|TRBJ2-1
CASSPKGHSNNEQFF
TGTGCCAGCAGCCCGAAGGGACATTCAAACAATGAGCAGTTCTTC
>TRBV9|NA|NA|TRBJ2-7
CASSVGGDYNEQYF
TGTGCCAGCAGCGTGGGGGGAGACTACAACGAGCAGTACTTC
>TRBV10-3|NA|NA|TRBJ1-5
CAISESSGLNQPQHF
TGTGCCATCAGTGAGTCGTCCGGACTCAATCAGCCCCAGCATTTT
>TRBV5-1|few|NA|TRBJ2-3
CASSYGGLAGARADTQYF
TGCGCCAGCAGCTATGGGGGGCTAGCTGGGGCTAGGGCAGATACGCAGTATTTT
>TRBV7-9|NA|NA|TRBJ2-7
CASSPKDSRSYEQYF
TGTGCCAGCAGCCCAAAGGACAGCCGCTCCTACGAGCAGTACTTC
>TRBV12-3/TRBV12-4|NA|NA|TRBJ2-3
CASSFWAGPTDTQYF
TGTGCCAGCAGTTTTTGGGCAGGCCCCACAGATACGCAGTATTTT
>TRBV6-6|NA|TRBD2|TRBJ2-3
CASKEAGTRSDTQYF
TGTGCCAGCAAGGAAGCCGGGACTAGGTCAGATACGCAGTATTTT
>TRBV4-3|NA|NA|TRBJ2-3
CASSQVRWSTDTQYF
TGCGCCAGCAGCCAAGTTCGGTGGTCCACAGATACGCAGTATTTT
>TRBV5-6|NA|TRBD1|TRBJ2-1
CASSAILDRANEQFF
TGTGCCAGCAGCGCGATTCTGGACAGGGCCAATGAGCAGTTCTTC
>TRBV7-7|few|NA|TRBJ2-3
CASSLQLGPTDTQYF
TGTGCTAGCAGCTTACAATTGGGGCCCACAGATACGCAGTATTTT
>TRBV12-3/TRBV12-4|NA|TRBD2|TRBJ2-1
CASRGLPETFKQFF
TGTGCCAGCAGGGGACTACCGGAAACTTTTAAGCAGTTCTTC
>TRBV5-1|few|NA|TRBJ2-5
CASSEATGGETQYF
TGCGCCAGCAGCGAGGCCACGGGCGGGGAGACCCAGTACTTC
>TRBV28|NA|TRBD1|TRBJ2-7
CASSPSDRGLWEQYF
TGTGCCAGCAGCCCATCGGACAGGGGGCTTTGGGAGCAGTACTTC
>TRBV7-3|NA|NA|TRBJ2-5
CASSLGGPSQETQYF
TGTGCCAGCAGCTTAGGGGGGCCCAGCCAAGAGACCCAGTACTTC
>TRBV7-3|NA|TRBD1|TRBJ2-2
CASSLRPTGVGGELFF
TGTGCCAGCAGCTTACGCCCGACAGGGGTTGGCGGGGAGCTGTTTTTT
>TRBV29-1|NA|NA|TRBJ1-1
CSVETRRQAFF
TGCAGCGTTGAAACAAGGCGACAAGCTTTCTTT
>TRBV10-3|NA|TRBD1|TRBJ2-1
CAIRRQGFYNEQFF
TGTGCCATCAGAAGACAGGGCTTCTACAATGAGCAGTTCTTC
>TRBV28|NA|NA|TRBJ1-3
CASSSLLFNTIYF
TGTGCCAGCAGTTCCCTGCTTTTCAACACCATATATTTT
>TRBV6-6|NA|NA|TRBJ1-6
CASSYGRGGSYNSPLHF
TGTGCCAGCAGTTACGGGAGGGGAGGCTCCTATAATTCACCCCTCCACTTT
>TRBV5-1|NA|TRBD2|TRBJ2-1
CASSAPGRDEQFF
TGCGCCAGCAGTGCCCCCGGGAGGGATGAGCAGTTCTTC
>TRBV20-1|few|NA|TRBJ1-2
CSARDLDGYTF
TGCAGTGCTAGAGATCTGGACGGCTACACCTTC
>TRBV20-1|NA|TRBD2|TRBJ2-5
CSARDLAGWETQYF
TGCAGTGCTAGAGATCTAGCGGGGTGGGAGACCCAGTACTTC
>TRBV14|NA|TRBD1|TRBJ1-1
CASSQGQGWDTEAFF
TGTGCCAGCAGCCAAGGACAGGGTTGGGACACTGAAGCTTTCTTT
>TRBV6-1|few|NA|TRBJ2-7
CASSPRVLSYEQYF
TGTGCCAGCAGTCCCAGGGTCCTCTCCTACGAGCAGTACTTC
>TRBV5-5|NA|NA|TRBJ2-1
CASSMGRQSYNEQFF
TGTGCCAGCAGCATGGGACGGCAATCCTACAATGAGCAGTTCTTC
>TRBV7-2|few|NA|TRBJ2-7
CASSLPNYEQYF
TGTGCCAGCAGCCTCCCTAACTACGAGCAGTACTTC
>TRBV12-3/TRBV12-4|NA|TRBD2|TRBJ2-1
CASSGFQRGGNEQFF
TGTGCCAGCAGCGGGTTCCAGCGGGGGGGCAATGAGCAGTTCTTC
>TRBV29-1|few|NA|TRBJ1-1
CSVEETGAPGAFF
TGCAGCGTTGAAGAAACCGGGGCACCGGGAGCTTTCTTT
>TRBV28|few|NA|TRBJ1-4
CASGGAGEGEKLFF
TGTGCCAGCGGTGGGGCTGGGGAAGGTGAAAAACTGTTTTTT
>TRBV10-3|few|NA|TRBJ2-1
CAISEEGGGGRSEQFF
TGTGCCATCAGTGAGGAAGGAGGGGGGGGCCGAAGTGAGCAGTTCTTC
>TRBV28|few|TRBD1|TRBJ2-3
CASSFNRVGQELWDTQYF
TGTGCCAGCAGTTTTAATAGGGTGGGACAGGAGTTATGGGATACGCAGTATTTT
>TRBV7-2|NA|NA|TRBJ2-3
CASSRGGQATDTQYF
TGTGCCAGCAGCCGGGGCGGGCAGGCCACAGATACGCAGTATTTT
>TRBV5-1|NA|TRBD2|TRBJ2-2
CASSLILAGLNTGELFF
TGCGCCAGCAGCTTGATTTTAGCGGGATTGAACACCGGGGAGCTGTTTTTT
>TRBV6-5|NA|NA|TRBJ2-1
CASSRGGVSYDEQFF
TGTGCCAGCAGTCGAGGGGGGGTAAGCTACGATGAGCAGTTCTTC
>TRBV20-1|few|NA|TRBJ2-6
CSARDTDSRISGANVLTF
TGCAGTGCTAGAGACACGGACAGCCGTATCTCTGGGGCCAACGTCCTGACTTTC
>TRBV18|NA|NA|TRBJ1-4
CASSPETRINEKLFF
TGTGCCAGCTCACCCGAGACACGGATTAATGAAAAACTGTTTTTT
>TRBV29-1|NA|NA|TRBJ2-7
CSVAGAQGYEQYF
TGCAGCGTTGCTGGGGCGCAAGGCTACGAGCAGTACTTC
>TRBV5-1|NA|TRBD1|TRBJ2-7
CASSTPGTGLAEQYF
TGCGCCAGCAGCACCCCCGGGACAGGGCTCGCCGAGCAGTACTTC
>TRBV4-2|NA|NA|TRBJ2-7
CASSQLWDLGEQYF
TGTGCCAGCAGCCAGCTATGGGACCTGGGCGAGCAGTACTTC
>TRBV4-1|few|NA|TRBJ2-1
CASRAGTNDYNEQFF
TGCGCCAGCAGGGCCGGGACAAACGATTACAATGAGCAGTTCTTC
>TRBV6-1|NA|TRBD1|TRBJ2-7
CASRRFYRGREEGYEQYF
TGTGCCAGCAGGAGATTTTACAGGGGTAGGGAAGAAGGCTACGAGCAGTACTTC